This T cell receptor (beta chain) originates from a study of memory CD4+ T cells and cytomegalovirus serostatus. The sort gate was single viable CD3+CD4+CD8-CD45RO+ cells for memory CD4+ T cells. Positive selection with CD4 microbeads enriched total CD4+ T cells. Repertoires were generated with immunoSEQ multiplex PCR, while TCRdb's copy carries only in-frame clones and drops some. The top ten hold approximately 0.8% of the sample, which has over 55,000 clones, over 75% seen once. V was clipped by 1 base and J by 7 bases, with 10 bases between them. The germline gives CDR1 MNHNS, CDR2 SASEGT. The CDR3 contains 13 residues.

Sequencing was performed on memory CD4+ T cells from blood. The sequence came from an adult in good health and CMV-seronegative. The V call is TRBV6-1, the J call TRBJ1-2, with a possible D match to TRBD1 (5 bases). CDR3 in DNA: TGTGCCAGCAGTGAAGTAGGGGAAAGTGGCTACACCTTC. Translating it yields CASSEVGESGYTF.